Following are 19 T cell receptor beta chains from one sample sequenced in a study of blood T cell repertoires in COVID-19. Data came from immunoSEQ multiplex PCR; TCRdb stores just in-frame clones and leaves some out. There are 55,000 to 65,000 clones in the sample; approximately 82% occur only once, and about 3.4% lies in the top ten. What was sequenced was peripheral blood. All receptors derive from a man in his sixties with acute or convalescent COVID-19.

The chain combines TRBV18 with TRBJ2-5, with 9 bases that match TRBD1. This CDR3 spans 12 amino acids. The germline CDR1 and CDR2 sequences are KGHSH and LQKENI. V was pared by 2 bases and J by 13 bases, with 5 bases of the junction left unmatched. The CDR3 protein is CASSPNGDRVYF. In DNA, the CDR3 is TGTGCCAGCTCACCAAACGGGGACAGGGTGTACTTC.

V usage is TRBV5-4 and J usage is TRBJ1-4; D unresolved. The CDR3 totals 15 residues. The V end lost 5 bases, the J end lost 3 bases, and 14 bases lay between the germline ends. CDR1 is SGHNT, CDR2 YYREEE, per germline (reference sequence). CDR3 coding DNA: TGTGCCAGCAGTCTTTTGGAGGTGGCTAATGAAAAACTGTTTTTT. It translates to CASSLLEVANEKLFF.

The chain recombines TRBV12-5 with TRBJ1-5, with D unclear. Germline CDR1 is LGHNT and CDR2 is FRNRAP. CDR3 size: 14 residues. Trimming stripped 1 base from V and 7 bases from J, with 11 bases between. The CDR3 bases are TGTGCTAGTGGTTTGGACGTCAGAAAACAGCCCCAGCATTTT. This translates into CASGLDVRKQPQHF.

This clone was detected only a few times. The J gene is TRBJ1-5, the V gene TRBV4-1; 7 nucleotides align to TRBD1. Trimming cost V 4 bases and J 2 bases; bases outside gene matches: 14. Per germline, CDR1 MGHRA and CDR2 YSYEKL. There are 18 residues in the CDR3. CDR3 DNA: TGCGCCAGCAGCCCCAAATCCAAACAGGGGCTGGGCAATCAGCCCCAGCATTTT. Translating gives CASSPKSKQGLGNQPQHF.

The chain has TRBV24-1 and TRBJ2-3; 12 bases line up with TRBD2. CDR1 is KGHDR and CDR2 is SFDVKD in the germline V gene. With 4 bases clipped from V and 4 bases from J, the junction kept 5 bases outside the gene matches. The CDR3 runs 16 residues. The CDR3 is CATSEPSGGASDTQYF. The CDR3 bases are TGTGCCACCAGTGAGCCTAGCGGGGGGGCTTCAGATACGCAGTATTTT.

The J gene is TRBJ1-4, the V gene TRBV2; 8 nucleotides line up with TRBD1. CDR1 and CDR2 from the germline V gene are SNHLY and FYNNEI. The ends lost 6 bases at V and 3 bases at J; junction bases unmatched: 6. This CDR3 has 15 amino acids. The CDR3 spells CASSEGTGPNEKLFF. In DNA form, the CDR3 reads TGTGCCAGCAGCGAGGGGACAGGACCTAATGAAAAACTGTTTTTT.

V and J are TRBV7-2 and TRBJ2-1; possible D gene TRBD2, 5 bases. CDR3 length: 14 residues. Trimming left V 1 base short and J 8 bases short, with 12 bases between. CDR1 and CDR2 (germline): SGHTA, FQGNSA. DNA for the CDR3: TGTGCCAGCAGCTTAGTTTTTTCCGGGGATGAGCAGTTCTTC. It codes for CASSLVFSGDEQFF.

This clone was observed once. The chain employs TRBV5-1 and TRBJ2-1, with D possibly matching TRBD2 (6 bases). The CDR3 has 17 residues. V was cut by 4 bases and J by 5 bases, with 22 bases left in between. Germline V CDR1 and CDR2: SGHRS, YFSETQ. The DNA for the CDR3 is TGCGCCAGCAGCCGGCCGGGGTTGCGGGGTCAAAACAATGAGCAGTTCTTC. It translates to CASSRPGLRGQNNEQFF.

Only one count was recorded for this clone. The V and J genes are TRBV28 and TRBJ1-5; 10 bases match TRBD1. V was pared by 5 bases and J by 9 bases, with 7 bases of the junction left unmatched. The CDR3 is 14 residues long. Looked up from germline, CDR1 is MDHEN and CDR2 is SYDVKM. In nucleotides, the CDR3 is TGTGCCAGCAGTCTAACGACAGGGGGCAGGCCCCAGCATTTT. It is translated as CASSLTTGGRPQHF.

This chain joins TRBV19 and TRBJ2-1; D ambiguous. The germline V gene has CDR1 LNHDA and CDR2 SQIVND (reference sequence). V was shortened by 4 bases and J by 8 bases, with 18 bases between the two germline ends. The CDR3 totals 15 residues. The CDR3 here is CASSKNSPIIDEQFF. The CDR3 coding sequence is TGTGCCAGTAGTAAGAACTCTCCTATCATCGATGAGCAGTTCTTC.

This chain uses TRBV2 with TRBJ2-1; 9 nucleotides line up with TRBD1. CDR1 is SNHLY, CDR2 FYNNEI, per germline. With V trimmed by 7 bases and J by 6 bases, 7 bases remained unmatched. The CDR3 sequence is 14 residues long. The chain's CDR3 is CASNSGQGANEQFF. CDR3 bases: TGTGCCAGCAATTCGGGACAGGGAGCCAATGAGCAGTTCTTC.

This clone appeared a few times. The gene calls are TRBV5-1 and TRBJ2-1, with D possibly being TRBD2 (7 bases). The CDR3 sequence is 14 residues long. V was clipped by 6 bases and J by 5 bases, with 15 bases between them. The germline V gene encodes CDR1 SGHRS and CDR2 YFSETQ. CDR3 nucleotide sequence: TGCGCCAGCATGCTAGGGGGGGTTGACAATGAGCAGTTCTTC. Translating it yields CASMLGGVDNEQFF.

The chain combines TRBV7-9 with TRBJ2-3, with D possibly being TRBD2 (6 bases). V was clipped by 3 bases and J by 0 bases, with 7 bases between them. Per germline, CDR1 SEHNR and CDR2 FQNEAQ (reference sequence). The CDR3 covers 14 residues. CDR3 DNA: TGTGCCAGCAGCTTGACTAGTAGCACAGATACGCAGTATTTT. Translating it yields CASSLTSSTDTQYF.

This chain uses TRBV19 with TRBJ1-2; D possibly corresponds to TRBD1 (6 bases). The CDR3 is 15 amino acids. The germline V gene encodes CDR1 LNHDA and CDR2 SQIVND (reference sequence). Trimming took 5 bases from V and 7 from J, leaving 20 bases between them. The CDR3 reads CASSGRLDSWTGYTF. The CDR3 nucleotides read TGTGCCAGTAGTGGCCGTCTGGACAGTTGGACTGGCTACACCTTC. Based on the CDR3 plus reference TRBV19 and TRBJ1-2, the full variable domain is DGGITQSPKYLFRKEGQNVTLSCEQNLNHDAMYWYRQDPGQGLRLIYYSQIVNDFQKGDIAEGYSVSREKKESFPLTVTSAQKNPTAFYLCASSGRLDSWTGYTFGSGTRLTVV.

The V and J genes are TRBV6-6 and TRBJ2-5; maybe TRBD2 (6 bases). Germline lookup yields CDR1 MNHNY and CDR2 SVGAGI (reference sequence). V gave up 6 bases and J gave up 4 bases, with 6 bases separating them. This CDR3 region has 11 residues. Here the CDR3 reads CASSGGETQYF. As DNA, the CDR3 is TGTGCCAGCAGCGGGGGAGAGACCCAGTACTTC.

This clone has more than one count but fewer than ten. The chain combines TRBV4-1 with TRBJ2-5, with D hard to call. CDR1 and CDR2 from the germline V gene are MGHRA and YSYEKL. V lost 4 bases and J lost 2, with 11 bases in between. This CDR3 is built from 14 residues. CDR3 protein: CASSPSFLQETQYF. CDR3 in DNA: TGCGCCAGCAGCCCCTCTTTTTTGCAAGAGACCCAGTACTTC.

This clone was seen a few times. The chain joins TRBV18 to TRBJ2-5; D gene uncertain. The CDR3 is 14 amino acids. Trimming stripped 0 bases from V and 2 bases from J, with 7 bases between. Germline V lookup: CDR1 KGHSH, CDR2 LQKENI. CDR3 nucleotide sequence: TGTGCCAGCTCACCACCGTCCGTACAAGAGACCCAGTACTTC. It translates to CASSPPSVQETQYF.

The V call is TRBV19, the J call TRBJ2-7; 7 nucleotides line up with TRBD2. J gave up 1 base and V 1 base, and 4 bases lay outside the gene matches. This CDR3 has 15 amino acids. Germline V lookup: CDR1 LNHDA, CDR2 SQIVND (reference sequence). Written as DNA, the CDR3 is TGTGCCAGTAGTATAGGCTACGGGGGGTCCTACGAGCAGTACTTC. Translated, it gives CASSIGYGGSYEQYF.

The rearrangement uses TRBV6-5 and TRBJ1-2; D possibly corresponds to TRBD1 (5 bases). V lost 4 bases and J 8 bases, leaving 11 bases between the germline ends. The CDR3 has 12 amino acids. Germline values: CDR1 MNHEY, CDR2 SVGAGI. CDR3 loop: CASSSPRGGYTF. The CDR3 DNA reads as TGTGCCAGCAGTTCTCCCCGGGGGGGCTACACCTTC.